The TCR beta chain described here comes from a study of T cell repertoires in cytomegalovirus infection. The wider study: It was the public TCR beta signatures that indicated both CMV infection and matching HLA type. Notes on the study in general: Cumulative public TCR beta family frequency identified carriers of CMV plus the relevant HLA. What dominated the ex vivo response were HLA-C-restricted CMV-specific TCR beta clonotypes.

At least ten counts were recorded for this clonotype. Antigen specificity is unknown. TCRdb fed the reads into MiXCR, producing one record per CDR3 protein. Of about 400,000 distinct CDR3 sequences listed, 15% to 20% are singletons. The germline V gene has CDR1 MDHEN and CDR2 SYDVKM. The CDR3 has 13 amino acids. V shed 6 bases and J shed 4 bases, with 9 bases lying between them. The V call is TRBV28, the J call TRBJ1-4, with no clear D. The origin of this receptor is a human donor in good health (CMV status not recorded). Some clones in this sample may be carry-over from other donors' samples. The sample consisted of PBMCs. The CDR3 spells CASREFYNEKLFF. As DNA, the CDR3 is TGTGCCAGCAGAGAATTTTATAATGAAAAACTGTTTTTT.